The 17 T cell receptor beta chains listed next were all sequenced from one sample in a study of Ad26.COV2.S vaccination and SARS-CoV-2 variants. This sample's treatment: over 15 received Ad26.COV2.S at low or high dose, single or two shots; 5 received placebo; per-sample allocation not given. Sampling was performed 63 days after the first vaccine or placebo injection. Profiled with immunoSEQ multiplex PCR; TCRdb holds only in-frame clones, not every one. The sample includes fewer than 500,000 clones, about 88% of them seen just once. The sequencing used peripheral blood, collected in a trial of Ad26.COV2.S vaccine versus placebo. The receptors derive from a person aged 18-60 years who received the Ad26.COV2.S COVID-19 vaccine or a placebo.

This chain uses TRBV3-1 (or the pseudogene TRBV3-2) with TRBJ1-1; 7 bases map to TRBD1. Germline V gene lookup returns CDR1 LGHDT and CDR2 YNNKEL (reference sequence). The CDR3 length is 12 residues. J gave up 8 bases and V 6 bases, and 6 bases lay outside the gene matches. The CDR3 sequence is CASREAGGEAFF. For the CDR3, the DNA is TGTGCCAGCAGGGAGGCAGGGGGGGAAGCTTTCTTT.

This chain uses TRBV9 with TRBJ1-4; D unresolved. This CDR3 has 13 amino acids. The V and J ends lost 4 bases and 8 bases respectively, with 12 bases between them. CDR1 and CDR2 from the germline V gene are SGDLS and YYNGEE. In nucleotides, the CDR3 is TGTGCCAGCAGCTTCTTAGGAGACGAAAAACTGTTTTTT. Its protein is CASSFLGDEKLFF.

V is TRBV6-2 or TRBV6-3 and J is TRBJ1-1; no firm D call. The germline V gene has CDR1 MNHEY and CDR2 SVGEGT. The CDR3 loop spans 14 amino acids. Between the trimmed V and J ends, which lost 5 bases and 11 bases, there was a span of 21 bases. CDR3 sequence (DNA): TGTGCCAGCAGTGGAAATGTGGGGAAGCTGGGGGCTTTCTTT. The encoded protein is CASSGNVGKLGAFF.

The CDR3: CASSYYSGQGPSVAGNTIYF. CDR3 DNA: TGTGCCAGCAGTTATTACTCCGGGCAGGGTCCTTCGGTTGCTGGAAACACCATATATTTT. The chain links TRBV6-2 or TRBV6-3 to TRBJ1-3, with D possibly TRBD1 on 5 matching bases. Germline CDR1 and CDR2: MNHEY and SVGEGT. The CDR3 loop spans 20 amino acids. Between the trimmed V and J ends, which lost 3 bases and 2 bases, there was a span of 26 bases.

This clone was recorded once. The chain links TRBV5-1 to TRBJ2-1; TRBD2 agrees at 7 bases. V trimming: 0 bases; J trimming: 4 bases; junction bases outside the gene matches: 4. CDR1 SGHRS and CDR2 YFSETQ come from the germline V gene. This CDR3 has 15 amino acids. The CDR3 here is CASSLVPGGYNEQFF. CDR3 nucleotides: TGCGCCAGCAGCTTGGTTCCGGGAGGTTACAATGAGCAGTTCTTC.

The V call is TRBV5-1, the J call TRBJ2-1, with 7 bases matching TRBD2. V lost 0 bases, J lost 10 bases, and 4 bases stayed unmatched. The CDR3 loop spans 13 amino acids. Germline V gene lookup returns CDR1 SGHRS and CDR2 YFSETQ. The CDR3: CASSLVASGEQFF. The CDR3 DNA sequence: TGCGCCAGCAGCTTGGTGGCTAGCGGCGAGCAGTTCTTC. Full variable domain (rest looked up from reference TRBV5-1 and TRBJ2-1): KAGVTQTPRYLIKTRGQQVTLSCSPISGHRSVSWYQQTPGQGLQFLFEYFSETQRNKGNFPGRFSGRQFSNSRSEMNVSTLELGDSALYLCASSLVASGEQFFGPGTRLTVL.

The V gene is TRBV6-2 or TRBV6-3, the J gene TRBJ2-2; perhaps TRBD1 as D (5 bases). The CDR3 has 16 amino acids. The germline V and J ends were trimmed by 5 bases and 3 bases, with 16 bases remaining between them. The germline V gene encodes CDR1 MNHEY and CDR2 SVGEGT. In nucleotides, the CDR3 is TGTGCCAGCAGTAATCCTGCTGGGGCAGACACCGGGGAGCTGTTTTTT. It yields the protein CASSNPAGADTGELFF.

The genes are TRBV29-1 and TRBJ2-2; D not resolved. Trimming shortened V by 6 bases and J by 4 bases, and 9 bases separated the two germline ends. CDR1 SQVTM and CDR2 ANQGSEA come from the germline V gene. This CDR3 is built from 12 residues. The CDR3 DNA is TGCAGCGTCGAAAACCCCACCGGGGAGCTGTTTTTT. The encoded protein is CSVENPTGELFF.

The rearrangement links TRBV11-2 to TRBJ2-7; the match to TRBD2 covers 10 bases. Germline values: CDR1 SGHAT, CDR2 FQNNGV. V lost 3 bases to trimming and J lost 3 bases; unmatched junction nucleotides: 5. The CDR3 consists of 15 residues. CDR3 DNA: TGTGCCAGCAGCTTGGCTAGCGGGGGTTACTACGAGCAGTACTTC. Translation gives CASSLASGGYYEQYF. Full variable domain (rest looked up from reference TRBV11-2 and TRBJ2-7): EAGVAQSPRYKIIEKRQSVAFWCNPISGHATLYWYQQILGQGPKLLIQFQNNGVVDDSQLPKDRFSAERLKGVDSTLKIQPAKLEDSAVYLCASSLASGGYYEQYFGPGTRLTVT.

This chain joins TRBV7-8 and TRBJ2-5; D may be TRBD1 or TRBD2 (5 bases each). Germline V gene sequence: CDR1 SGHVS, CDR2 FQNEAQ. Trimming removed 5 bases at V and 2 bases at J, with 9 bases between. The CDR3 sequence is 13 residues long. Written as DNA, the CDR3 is TGTGCCAGCAGCCGGGACCCACAAGAGACCCAGTACTTC. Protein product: CASSRDPQETQYF. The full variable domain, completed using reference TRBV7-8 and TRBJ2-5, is GAGVSQSPRYKVAKRGQDVALRCDPISGHVSLFWYQQALGQGPEFLTYFQNEAQLDKSGLPSDRFFAERPEGSVSTLKIQRTQQEDSAVYLCASSRDPQETQYFGPGTRLLVL.

The CDR3 region is CSVRQGVTDTQYF. The CDR3 coding sequence is TGCAGCGTCAGACAGGGGGTCACAGATACGCAGTATTTT. The chain couples TRBV29-1 to TRBJ2-3; 9 bases line up with TRBD1. The CDR3 totals 13 residues. Per germline, CDR1 SQVTM and CDR2 ANQGSEA. V was clipped by 6 bases and J by 2 bases; unmatched bases: 3.

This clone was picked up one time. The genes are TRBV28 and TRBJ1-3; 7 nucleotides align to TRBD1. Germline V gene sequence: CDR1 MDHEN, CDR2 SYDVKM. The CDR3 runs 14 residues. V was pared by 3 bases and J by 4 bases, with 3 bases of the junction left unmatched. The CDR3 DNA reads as TGTGCCAGCAGTTTTCTAGGGGGCGGAAACACCATATATTTT. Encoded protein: CASSFLGGGNTIYF.

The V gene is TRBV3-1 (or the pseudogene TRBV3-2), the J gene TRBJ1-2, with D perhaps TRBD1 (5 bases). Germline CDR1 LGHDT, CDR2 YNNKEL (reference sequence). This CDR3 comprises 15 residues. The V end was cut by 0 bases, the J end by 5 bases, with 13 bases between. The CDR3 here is CASSQDFTGLYGYTF. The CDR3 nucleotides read TGTGCCAGCAGCCAAGATTTTACAGGTTTATATGGCTACACCTTC.

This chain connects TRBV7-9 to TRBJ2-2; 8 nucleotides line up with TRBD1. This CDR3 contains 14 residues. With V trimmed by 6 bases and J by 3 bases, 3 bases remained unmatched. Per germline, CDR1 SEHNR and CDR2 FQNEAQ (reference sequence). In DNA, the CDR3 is TGTGCCAGCAGGCAGGGGGCTGACACCGGGGAGCTGTTTTTT. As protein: CASRQGADTGELFF.

The CDR3 loop is CASSSPLEGRYTF. The CDR3 DNA follows: TGTGCCAGCAGCTCCCCCCTCGAGGGGCGCTACACCTTC. V and J are TRBV7-9 and TRBJ1-2, with D perhaps TRBD1 (5 bases). V was pared by 4 bases and J by 9 bases, with 15 bases between. CDR3 size: 13 residues. Germline assignment: CDR1 SEHNR and CDR2 FQNEAQ (reference sequence). The full variable domain, in which reference TRBV7-9 and TRBJ1-2 provide the parts outside the CDR3, is DTGVSQNPRHKITKRGQNVTFRCDPISEHNRLYWYRQTLGQGPEFLTYFQNEAQLEKSRLLSDRFSAERPKGSFSTLEIQRTEQGDSAMYLCASSSPLEGRYTFGSGTRLTVV.

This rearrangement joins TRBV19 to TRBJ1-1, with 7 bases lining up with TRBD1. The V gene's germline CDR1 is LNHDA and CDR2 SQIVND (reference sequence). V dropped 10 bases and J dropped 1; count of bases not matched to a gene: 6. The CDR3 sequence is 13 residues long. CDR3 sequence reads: CATLDRANTEAFF. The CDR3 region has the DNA TGTGCCACCCTAGACAGGGCGAACACTGAAGCTTTCTTT.

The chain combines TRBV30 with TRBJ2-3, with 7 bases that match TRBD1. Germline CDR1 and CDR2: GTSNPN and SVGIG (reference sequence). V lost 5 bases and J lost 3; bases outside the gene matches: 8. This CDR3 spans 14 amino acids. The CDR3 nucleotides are TGTGCCTGGGGGATGGGACAGCTGACAGATACGCAGTATTTT. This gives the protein CAWGMGQLTDTQYF.